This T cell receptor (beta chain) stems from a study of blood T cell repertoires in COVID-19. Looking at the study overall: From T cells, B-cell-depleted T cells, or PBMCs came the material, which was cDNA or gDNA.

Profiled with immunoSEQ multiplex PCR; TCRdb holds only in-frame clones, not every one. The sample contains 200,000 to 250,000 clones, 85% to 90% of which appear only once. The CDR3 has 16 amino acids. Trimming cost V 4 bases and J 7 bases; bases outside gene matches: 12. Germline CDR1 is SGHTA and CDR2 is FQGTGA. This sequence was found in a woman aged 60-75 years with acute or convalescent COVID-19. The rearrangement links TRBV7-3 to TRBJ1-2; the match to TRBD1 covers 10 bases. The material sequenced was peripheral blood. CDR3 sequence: CASSSTGGRPASGYTF. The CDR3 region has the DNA TGTGCCAGCAGCTCGACAGGGGGCCGGCCAGCGAGTGGCTACACCTTC.